Listed below are T cell receptor beta chains from one sample, sequenced in a study of control samples from healthy donors and cancer patients. TCRdb keeps only in-frame clones here, not all; method: immunoSEQ multiplex PCR. Altogether some 150,000 clones are present, 96% being singletons, with the ten largest covering just over 1%. Sequencing input: blood. These TCRs come from a woman in her twenties or thirties in good health. CDR3s leave out the opening cysteine and the closing phenylalanine or tryptophan.

CDR3 protein	V gene	J gene
ASSKGQLNTEAF	TRBV11-2	TRBJ1-1
ASSLVLYEQY	TRBV6-5	TRBJ2-7
ASSLGLAGDSYNEQF	TRBV27	TRBJ2-1
ASSLEVNVEAF	TRBV7-9	TRBJ1-1
ASSSLPGLAMSYNEQF	TRBV28	TRBJ2-1
ASSSSGPNEQF	TRBV28	TRBJ2-1
ASSLLGAANEKLF	TRBV27	TRBJ1-4
ATSRAPAFYYGYT	TRBV15	TRBJ1-2
ASSVGAAAYNEQF	TRBV9	TRBJ2-1
ASSRDSPDTQY	TRBV7-9	TRBJ2-3
ASSFLDTYEQY	TRBV28	TRBJ2-7
ATSDLGLAGNEQF	TRBV24-1	TRBJ2-1
ASSKYRGLSNQPQH	TRBV28	TRBJ1-5
ASSQSTGGVNTEAF	TRBV16	TRBJ1-1
ASSQEGQGMDETQY	TRBV4-1	TRBJ2-5
ASSLSRGLGTEAF	TRBV27	TRBJ1-1
ASSTQGKVHTEAF	TRBV7-8	TRBJ1-1
ASSPTNTGELF	TRBV7-9	TRBJ2-2
ASSYSTRTSGMTDTQY	TRBV6-2/TRBV6-3	TRBJ2-3
ASSIKRGTGELF	TRBV19	TRBJ2-2